This TCR beta chain comes out of a study of OX40 agonist ivuxolimab in advanced cancers. Study as a whole: Patients receiving dose escalation had hepatocellular carcinoma, melanoma, renal cell or head and neck cancer. Therapy given before enrollment (anti-PD-1, anti-PD-L1 or anti-CTLA-4) was allowed, and around 44% had some.

The method was immunoSEQ multiplex PCR; TCRdb's version includes in-frame clones alone and lacks a portion of them. The sample comprises 30,000 to 40,000 clones, approximately 80% of which are singletons, and about a sixth rests with the top ten. The CDR3 spans 13 residues. Trimming cost V 0 bases and J 8 bases, with 8 bases left between them. The germline gives CDR1 MGHRA, CDR2 YSYEKL. Systemic immunosuppression or a history of autoimmune disease excluded patients. Blood sampling took place at baseline, cycle 4 day 1, and cycle 7 day 1. Sequences were derived from CD4+ or CD8+ T cells sorted from blood, sampled in a trial of the OX40 agonist ivuxolimab. This sequence was found in an adult with an advanced solid tumor such as melanoma, head and neck, liver or kidney cancer. J is TRBJ1-3 and V is TRBV4-1, with D hard to call. The CDR3 region is CASSQEESYTIYF. For the CDR3, the DNA is TGCGCCAGCAGCCAAGAGGAGTCCTACACCATATATTTT.